Below are 5 T cell receptor beta chains sequenced from a single sample in a study of blood T cell repertoires in COVID-19. Method: immunoSEQ multiplex PCR; TCRdb's copy keeps in-frame clones and lacks some. The table has 200,000 to 250,000 clones, approximately 83% seen once. The sequenced sample consisted of peripheral blood. Receptors were obtained from a woman aged 25-40 years who had recovered from COVID-19.

The V gene is TRBV28, the J gene TRBJ1-4; weak D call: TRBD1 (5 bases). Trimming shortened V by 6 bases and J by 6 bases, and 14 bases separated the two germline ends. The germline CDR1 and CDR2 sequences are MDHEN and SYDVKM. This CDR3 has 14 amino acids. DNA of the CDR3: TGTGCCAGCAGAGGGAGGGGCGCAGATGAAAAACTGTTTTTT. It yields the protein CASRGRGADEKLFF.

The V and J genes are TRBV25-1 and TRBJ2-7, with TRBD2 matching 9 bases. CDR3 length: 13 amino acids. The J segment lost 5 bases and the V segment lost 9 bases, leaving 8 bases of the junction unmatched. The V gene's germline CDR1 is MGHDK and CDR2 SYGVNS. DNA of the CDR3: TGTGCCAGTCAGCGGGGGGATTTCGACGAGCAGTACTTC. Protein sequence: CASQRGDFDEQYF.

The chain is built from TRBV28 and TRBJ1-5; D may be TRBD1 (6 bases). The CDR3 totals 16 residues. V was trimmed by 5 bases and J by 7 bases, leaving 21 bases between them. The germline V gene encodes CDR1 MDHEN and CDR2 SYDVKM. The CDR3 DNA reads as TGTGCCAGCAGTCCGAGACACCTAGGGGGGGGACAGCCCCAGCATTTT. Translated, it gives CASSPRHLGGGQPQHF.

The genes are TRBV2 and TRBJ2-1; TRBD2 matches at 13 bases. The V segment lost 10 bases and the J segment 2 bases; nucleotides outside the gene matches: 5. The CDR3 covers 15 residues. Germline CDR1 is SNHLY and CDR2 is FYNNEI. In DNA, the CDR3 is TGTGCCACTAGGGGGACTAGCGGGACCTACAATGAGCAGTTCTTC. Its translation is CATRGTSGTYNEQFF.

This clone was counted only a few times. The V and J genes are TRBV19 and TRBJ2-5, with D hard to call. CDR3 length: 13 residues. Germline V gene sequence: CDR1 LNHDA, CDR2 SQIVND (reference sequence). V lost 3 bases and J 2 bases, leaving 7 bases between the germline ends. The DNA for the CDR3 is TGTGCCAGTAGTATGGGCCTGCAAGAGACCCAGTACTTC. Residues: CASSMGLQETQYF.